This note documents a single T cell receptor (beta chain) sequence. Its matching antigen is unknown. Germline assignment: CDR1 SQVTM and CDR2 ANQGSEA. The V and J ends lost 8 bases and 6 bases, in that order; junction bases with no gene match: 7. The length of the CDR3 is 11 residues. The data are from a study of identical twins. Unique molecular identifiers were present on the cDNA, and a universal primer site came from template switching. TCRdb re-analysed the 5' RACE reads in MiXCR, keeping a single row per CDR3 protein. The table shows around 500,000 distinct CDR3 sequences, with around 14% occurring only once. Study results and caveats: Insertions were reduced in abundant cord blood beta clonotypes but not in memory repertoires. Conclusions leaned on cross-sectional statistical analysis and did not track the same donors over time. Out-of-frame alpha sequences common to twins were enriched for low generation probability.

The sample was also reused in another study, on yellow fever vaccine responses in identical twins.

The sequence was obtained from a woman younger than 30 in good health. V gene TRBV29-1 combines with J gene TRBJ2-7; TRBD1 agrees at 7 bases. Sample: CD4+ T cells sorted from blood. Here the CDR3 reads CSSRQGGEQYF. The CDR3 bases are TGCAGCTCCCGACAGGGCGGCGAGCAGTACTTC.